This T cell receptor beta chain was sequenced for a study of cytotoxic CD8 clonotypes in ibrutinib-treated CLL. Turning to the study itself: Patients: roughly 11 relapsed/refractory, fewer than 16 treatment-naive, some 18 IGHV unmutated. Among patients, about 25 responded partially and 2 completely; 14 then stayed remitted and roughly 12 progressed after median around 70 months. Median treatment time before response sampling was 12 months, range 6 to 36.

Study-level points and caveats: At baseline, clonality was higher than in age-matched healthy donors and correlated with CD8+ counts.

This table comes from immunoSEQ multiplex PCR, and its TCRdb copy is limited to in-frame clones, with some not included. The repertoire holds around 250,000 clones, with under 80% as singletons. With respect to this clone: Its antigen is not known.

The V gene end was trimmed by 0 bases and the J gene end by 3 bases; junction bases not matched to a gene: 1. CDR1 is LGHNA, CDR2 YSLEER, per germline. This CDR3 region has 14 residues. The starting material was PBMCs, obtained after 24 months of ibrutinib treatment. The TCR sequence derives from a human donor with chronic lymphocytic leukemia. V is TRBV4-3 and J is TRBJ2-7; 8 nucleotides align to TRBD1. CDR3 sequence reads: CASSQEQGVYEQYF. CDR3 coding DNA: TGCGCCAGCAGCCAAGAACAGGGGGTCTACGAGCAGTACTTC.